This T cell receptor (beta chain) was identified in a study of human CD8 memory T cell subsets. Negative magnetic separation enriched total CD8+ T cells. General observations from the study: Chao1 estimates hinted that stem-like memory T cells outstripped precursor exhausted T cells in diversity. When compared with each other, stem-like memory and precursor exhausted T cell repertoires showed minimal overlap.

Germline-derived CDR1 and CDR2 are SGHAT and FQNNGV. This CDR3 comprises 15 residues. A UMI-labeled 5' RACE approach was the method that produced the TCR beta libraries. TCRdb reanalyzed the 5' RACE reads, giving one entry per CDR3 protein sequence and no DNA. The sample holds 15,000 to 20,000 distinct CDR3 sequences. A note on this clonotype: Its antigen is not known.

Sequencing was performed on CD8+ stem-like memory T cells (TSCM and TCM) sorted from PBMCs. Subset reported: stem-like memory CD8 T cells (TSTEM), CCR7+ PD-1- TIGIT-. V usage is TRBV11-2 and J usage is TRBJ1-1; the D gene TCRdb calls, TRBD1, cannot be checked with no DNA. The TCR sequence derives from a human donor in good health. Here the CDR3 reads CASSPLRGRLFEAFF. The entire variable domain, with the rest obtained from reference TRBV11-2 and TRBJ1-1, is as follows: EAGVAQSPRYKIIEKRQSVAFWCNPISGHATLYWYQQILGQGPKLLIQFQNNGVVDDSQLPKDRFSAERLKGVDSTLKIQPAKLEDSAVYLCASSPLRGRLFEAFFGQGTRLTVV.